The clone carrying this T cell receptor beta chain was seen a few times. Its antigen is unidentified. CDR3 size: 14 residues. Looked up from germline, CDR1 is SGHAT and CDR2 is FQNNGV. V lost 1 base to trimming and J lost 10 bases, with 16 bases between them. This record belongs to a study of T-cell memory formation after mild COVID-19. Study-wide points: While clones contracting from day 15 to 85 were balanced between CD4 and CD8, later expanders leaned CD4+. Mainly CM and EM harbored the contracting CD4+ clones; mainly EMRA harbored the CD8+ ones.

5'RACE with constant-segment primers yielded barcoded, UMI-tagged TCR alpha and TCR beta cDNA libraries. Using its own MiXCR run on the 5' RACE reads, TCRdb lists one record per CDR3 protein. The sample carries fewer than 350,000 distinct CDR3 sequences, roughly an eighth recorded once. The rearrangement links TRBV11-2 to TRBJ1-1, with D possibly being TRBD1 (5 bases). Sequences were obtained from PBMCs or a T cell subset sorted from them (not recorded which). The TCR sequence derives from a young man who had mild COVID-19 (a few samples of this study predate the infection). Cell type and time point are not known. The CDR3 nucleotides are TGTGCCAGCAGCTTAGTGGACCAGGGAAATGGAGCTTTCTTT. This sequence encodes CASSLVDQGNGAFF.